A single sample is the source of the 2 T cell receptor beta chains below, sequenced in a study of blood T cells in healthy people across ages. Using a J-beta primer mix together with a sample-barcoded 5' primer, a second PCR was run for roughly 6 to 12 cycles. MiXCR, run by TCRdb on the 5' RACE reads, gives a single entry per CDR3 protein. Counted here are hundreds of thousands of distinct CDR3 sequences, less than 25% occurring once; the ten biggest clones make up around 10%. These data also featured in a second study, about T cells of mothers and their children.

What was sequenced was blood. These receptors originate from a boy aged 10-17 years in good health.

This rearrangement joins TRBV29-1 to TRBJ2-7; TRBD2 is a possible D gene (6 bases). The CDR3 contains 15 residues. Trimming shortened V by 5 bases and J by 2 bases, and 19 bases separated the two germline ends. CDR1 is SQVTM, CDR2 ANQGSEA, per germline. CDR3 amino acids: CSVSLGGDTTYEQYF. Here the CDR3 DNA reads TGCAGCGTTTCCTTGGGAGGAGACACAACCTACGAGCAGTACTTC.

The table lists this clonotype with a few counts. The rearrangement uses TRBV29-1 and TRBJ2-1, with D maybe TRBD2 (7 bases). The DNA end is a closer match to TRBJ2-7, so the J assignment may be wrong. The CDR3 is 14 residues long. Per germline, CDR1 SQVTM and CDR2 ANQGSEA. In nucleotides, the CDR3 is TGCAGCGCCGCTATGGGGGGGGCTACCTACGAGCAGTACTTC. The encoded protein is CSAAMGGATYEQYF.